In its sample, the clone carrying this TCR beta chain was seen a few times. In the authors' workflow: Quantification of nucleated cells was approximated via reference gene primer amplification. The repertoire was sequenced with immunoSEQ multiplex PCR; TCRdb's copy has only in-frame clones and lacks some. That table gives V, J and clone size, and the DNA gave D and trimming. Of around 230,000 clones detected, roughly four fifths appear once; the ten largest clones hold about 9.5%. V was shortened by 7 bases and J by 3 bases, with 7 bases between the two germline ends. Germline CDR1 is MNHEY and CDR2 is SVGAGI. This CDR3 is built from 11 residues. This specimen comes from a study of blood T cell repertoires in COVID-19. Study details: Italy, Spain and the United States were the sources of the convalescent and acute COVID-19 samples. T cells, B-cell-depleted T cells, or PBMCs provided the cDNA or gDNA that served as material.

The gene calls are TRBV6-5 and TRBJ2-7, with a tentative D call TRBD1 (6 bases). This receptor was taken from a woman of 80 years or more with acute or convalescent COVID-19. The sequenced material came from peripheral blood. CDR3 nucleotides: TGTGCCAGCACACAGGGCTACGAGCAGTACTTC. Translated: CASTQGYEQYF.